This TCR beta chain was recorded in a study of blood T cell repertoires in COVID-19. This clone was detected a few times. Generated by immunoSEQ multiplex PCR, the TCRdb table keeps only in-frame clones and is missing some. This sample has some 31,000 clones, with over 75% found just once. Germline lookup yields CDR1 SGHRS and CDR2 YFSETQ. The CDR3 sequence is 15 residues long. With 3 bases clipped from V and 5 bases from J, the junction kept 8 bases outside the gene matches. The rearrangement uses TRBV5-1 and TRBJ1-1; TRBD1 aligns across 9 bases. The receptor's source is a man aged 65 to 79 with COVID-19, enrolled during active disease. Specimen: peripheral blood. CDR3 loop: CASSWITGGATEAFF. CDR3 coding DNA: TGCGCCAGCAGCTGGATAACAGGGGGCGCGACTGAAGCTTTCTTT.